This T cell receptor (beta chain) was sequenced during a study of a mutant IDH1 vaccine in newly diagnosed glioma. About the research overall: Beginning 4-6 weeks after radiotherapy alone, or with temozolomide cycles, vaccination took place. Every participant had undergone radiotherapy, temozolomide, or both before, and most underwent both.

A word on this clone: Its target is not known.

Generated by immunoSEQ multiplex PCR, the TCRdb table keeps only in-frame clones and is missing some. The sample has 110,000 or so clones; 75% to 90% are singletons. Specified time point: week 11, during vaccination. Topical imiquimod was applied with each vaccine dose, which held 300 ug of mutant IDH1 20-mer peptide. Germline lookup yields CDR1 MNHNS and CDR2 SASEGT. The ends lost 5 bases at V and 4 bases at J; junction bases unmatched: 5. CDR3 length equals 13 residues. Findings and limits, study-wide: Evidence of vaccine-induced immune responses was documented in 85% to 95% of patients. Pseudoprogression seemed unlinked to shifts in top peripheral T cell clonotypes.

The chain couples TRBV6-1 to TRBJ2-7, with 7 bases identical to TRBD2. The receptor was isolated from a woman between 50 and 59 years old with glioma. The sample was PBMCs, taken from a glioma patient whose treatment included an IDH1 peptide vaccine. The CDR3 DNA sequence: TGTGCCAGCAGTCGGGAGGAGGCGTACGAGCAGTACTTC. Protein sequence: CASSREEAYEQYF.